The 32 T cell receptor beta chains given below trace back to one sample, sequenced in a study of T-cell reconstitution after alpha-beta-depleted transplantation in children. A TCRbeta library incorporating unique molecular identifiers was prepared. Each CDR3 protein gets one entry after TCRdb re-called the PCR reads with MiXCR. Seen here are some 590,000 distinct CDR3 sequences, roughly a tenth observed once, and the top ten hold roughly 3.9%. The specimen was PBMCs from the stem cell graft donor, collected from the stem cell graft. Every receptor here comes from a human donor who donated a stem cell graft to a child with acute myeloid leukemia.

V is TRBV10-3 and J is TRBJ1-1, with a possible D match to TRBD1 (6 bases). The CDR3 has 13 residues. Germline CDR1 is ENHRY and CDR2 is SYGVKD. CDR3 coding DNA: TGTGCAACCCGAGGGGGGGGGAACACTGAAGCTTTCTTT. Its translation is CATRGGGNTEAFF.

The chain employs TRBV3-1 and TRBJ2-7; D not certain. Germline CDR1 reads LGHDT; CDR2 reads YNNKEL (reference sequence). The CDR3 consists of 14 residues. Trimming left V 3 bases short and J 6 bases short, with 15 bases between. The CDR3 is CASSQTFLASEQYF. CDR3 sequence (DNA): TGTGCCAGCAGCCAGACCTTCTTGGCCTCCGAGCAGTACTTC.

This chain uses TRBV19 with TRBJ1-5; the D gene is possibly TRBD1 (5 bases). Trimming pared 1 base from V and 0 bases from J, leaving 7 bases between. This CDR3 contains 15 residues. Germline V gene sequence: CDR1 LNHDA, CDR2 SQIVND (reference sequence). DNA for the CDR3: TGTGCCAGTAGTATAGTAGGGGATAGCAATCAGCCCCAGCATTTT. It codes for CASSIVGDSNQPQHF.

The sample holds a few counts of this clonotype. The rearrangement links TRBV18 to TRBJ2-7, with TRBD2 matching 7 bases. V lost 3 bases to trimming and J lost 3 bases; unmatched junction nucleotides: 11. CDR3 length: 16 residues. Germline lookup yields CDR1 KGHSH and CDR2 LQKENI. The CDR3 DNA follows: TGTGCCAGCTCACCGGTACGGGCGGGAGTTAGCTACGAGCAGTACTTC. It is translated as CASSPVRAGVSYEQYF.

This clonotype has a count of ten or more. This CDR3 reads CASRRTGQTYEQYF. In nucleotides, the CDR3 is TGTGCCAGCAGACGAACGGGACAGACCTACGAGCAGTACTTC. This chain links TRBV25-1 with TRBJ2-7; 7 nucleotides match TRBD1. CDR3 length equals 14 residues. After removal of 6 bases from V and 2 bases from J, the junction contained 7 bases not matched to a gene. Germline V gene data show CDR1 as MGHDK and CDR2 as SYGVNS.

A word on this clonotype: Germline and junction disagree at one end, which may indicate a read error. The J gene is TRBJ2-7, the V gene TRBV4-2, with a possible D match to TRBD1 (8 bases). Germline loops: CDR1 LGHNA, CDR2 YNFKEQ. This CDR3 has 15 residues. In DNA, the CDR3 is TGTGCCATCAGCCCCGGGGGGACAGGTTGGTCCGAGCAGTACTTC. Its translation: CAISPGGTGWSEQYF.

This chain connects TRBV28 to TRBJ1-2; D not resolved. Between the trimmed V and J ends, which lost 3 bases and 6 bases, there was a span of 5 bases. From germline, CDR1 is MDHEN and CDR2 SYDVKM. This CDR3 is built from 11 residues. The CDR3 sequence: CASSFSNGYTF. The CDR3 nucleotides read TGTGCCAGCAGTTTCTCTAATGGCTACACCTTC.

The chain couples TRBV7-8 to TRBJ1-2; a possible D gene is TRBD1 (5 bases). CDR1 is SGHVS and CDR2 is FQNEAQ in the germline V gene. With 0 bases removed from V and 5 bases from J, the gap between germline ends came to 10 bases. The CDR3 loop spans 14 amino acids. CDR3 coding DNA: TGTGCCAGCAGCTTAGCAGGGGCTACTTATGGCTACACCTTC. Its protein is CASSLAGATYGYTF.

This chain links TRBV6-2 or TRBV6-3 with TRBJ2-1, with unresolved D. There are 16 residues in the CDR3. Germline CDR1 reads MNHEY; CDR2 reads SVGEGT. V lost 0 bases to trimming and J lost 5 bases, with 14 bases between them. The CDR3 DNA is TGTGCCAGCAGTTACTCGAAAAGGTCACTCAACAATGAGCAGTTCTTC. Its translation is CASSYSKRSLNNEQFF.

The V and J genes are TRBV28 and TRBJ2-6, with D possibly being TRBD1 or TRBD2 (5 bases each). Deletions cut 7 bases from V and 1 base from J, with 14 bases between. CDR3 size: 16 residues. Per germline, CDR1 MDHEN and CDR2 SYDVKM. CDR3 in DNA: TGTGCCAGCACCAGGGACGTCAGATCTGGGGCCAACGTCCTGACTTTC. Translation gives CASTRDVRSGANVLTF.

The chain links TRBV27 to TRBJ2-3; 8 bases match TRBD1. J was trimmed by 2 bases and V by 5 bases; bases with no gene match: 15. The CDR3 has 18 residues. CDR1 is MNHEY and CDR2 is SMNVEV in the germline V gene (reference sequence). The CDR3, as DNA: TGTGCCAGCAGTGCCTTATCGTTCAGGGGGCGCCCCACAGATACGCAGTATTTT. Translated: CASSALSFRGRPTDTQYF.

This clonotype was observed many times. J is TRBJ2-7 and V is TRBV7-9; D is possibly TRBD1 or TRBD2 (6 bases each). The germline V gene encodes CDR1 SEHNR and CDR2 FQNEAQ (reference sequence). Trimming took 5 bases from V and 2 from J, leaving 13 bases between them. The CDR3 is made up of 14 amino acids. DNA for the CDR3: TGTGCCAGCAGCCACAGGGACTCAGCCTACGAGCAGTACTTC. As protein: CASSHRDSAYEQYF.

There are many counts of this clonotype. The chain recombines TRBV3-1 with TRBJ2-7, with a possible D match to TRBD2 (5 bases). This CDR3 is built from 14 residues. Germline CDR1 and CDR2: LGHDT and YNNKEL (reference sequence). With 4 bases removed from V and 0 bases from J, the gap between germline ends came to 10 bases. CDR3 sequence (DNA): TGTGCCAGCAGCCGTCGAGCGGTCTCCTACGAGCAGTACTTC. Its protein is CASSRRAVSYEQYF.

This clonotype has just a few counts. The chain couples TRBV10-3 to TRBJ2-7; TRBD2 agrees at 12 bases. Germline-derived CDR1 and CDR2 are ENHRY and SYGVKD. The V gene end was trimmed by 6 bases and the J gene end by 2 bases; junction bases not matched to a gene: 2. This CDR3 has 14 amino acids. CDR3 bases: TGTGCCATCAGAGGACTAGCGGGAACCTACGAGCAGTACTTC. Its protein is CAIRGLAGTYEQYF.

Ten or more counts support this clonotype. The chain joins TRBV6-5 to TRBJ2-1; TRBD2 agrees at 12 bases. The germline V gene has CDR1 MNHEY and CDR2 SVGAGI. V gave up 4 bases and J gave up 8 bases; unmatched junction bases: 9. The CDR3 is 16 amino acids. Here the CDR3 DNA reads TGTGCCAGCAGTTCGACCCTAGCGGGAGGGAGCGATGAGCAGTTCTTC. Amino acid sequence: CASSSTLAGGSDEQFF.

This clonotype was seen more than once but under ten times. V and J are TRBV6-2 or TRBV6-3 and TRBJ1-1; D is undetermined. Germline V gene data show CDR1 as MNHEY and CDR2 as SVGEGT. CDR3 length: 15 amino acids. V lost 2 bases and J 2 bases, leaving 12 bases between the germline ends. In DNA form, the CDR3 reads TGTGCCAGCAGTTACGGACCGGCGGCCAACACTGAAGCTTTCTTT. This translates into CASSYGPAANTEAFF.

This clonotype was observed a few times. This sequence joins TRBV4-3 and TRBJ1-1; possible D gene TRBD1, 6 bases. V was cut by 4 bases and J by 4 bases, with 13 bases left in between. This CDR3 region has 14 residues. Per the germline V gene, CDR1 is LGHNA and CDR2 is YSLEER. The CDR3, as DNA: TGCGCCAGCAGCCTGATAGGGGGGACCACTGAAGCTTTCTTT. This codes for CASSLIGGTTEAFF.

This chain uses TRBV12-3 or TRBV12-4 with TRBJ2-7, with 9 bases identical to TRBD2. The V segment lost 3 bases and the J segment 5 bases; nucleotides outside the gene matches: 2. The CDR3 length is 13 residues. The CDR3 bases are TGTGCCAGCAGTTTCCTAGCGGGAAACGAGCAGTACTTC. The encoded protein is CASSFLAGNEQYF.

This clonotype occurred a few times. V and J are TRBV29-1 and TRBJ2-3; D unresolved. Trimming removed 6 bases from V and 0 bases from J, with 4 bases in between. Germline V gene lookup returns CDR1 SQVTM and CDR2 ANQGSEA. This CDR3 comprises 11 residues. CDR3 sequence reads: CSVFSTDTQYF. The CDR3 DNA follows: TGCAGCGTGTTTAGCACAGATACGCAGTATTTT.

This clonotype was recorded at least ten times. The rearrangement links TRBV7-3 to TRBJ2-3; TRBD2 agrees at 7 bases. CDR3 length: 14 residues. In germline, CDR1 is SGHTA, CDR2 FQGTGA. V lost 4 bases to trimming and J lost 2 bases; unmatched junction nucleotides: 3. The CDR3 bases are TGTGCCAGCAGCTGGGGGGGTTCCACAGATACGCAGTATTTT. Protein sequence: CASSWGGSTDTQYF.

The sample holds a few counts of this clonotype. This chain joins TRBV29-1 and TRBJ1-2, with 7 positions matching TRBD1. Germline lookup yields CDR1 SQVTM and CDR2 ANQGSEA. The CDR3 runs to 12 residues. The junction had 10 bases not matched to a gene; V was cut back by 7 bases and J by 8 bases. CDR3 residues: CSARLQGMGYTF. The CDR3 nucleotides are TGCAGCGCTCGGCTACAGGGGATGGGCTACACCTTC.

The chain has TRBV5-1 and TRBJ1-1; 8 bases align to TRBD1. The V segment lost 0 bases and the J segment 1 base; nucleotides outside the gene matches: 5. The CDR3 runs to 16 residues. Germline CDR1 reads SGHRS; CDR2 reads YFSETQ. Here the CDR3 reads CASSLEGRGRNTEAFF. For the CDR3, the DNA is TGCGCCAGCAGCTTGGAGGGCAGGGGGCGGAACACTGAAGCTTTCTTT.

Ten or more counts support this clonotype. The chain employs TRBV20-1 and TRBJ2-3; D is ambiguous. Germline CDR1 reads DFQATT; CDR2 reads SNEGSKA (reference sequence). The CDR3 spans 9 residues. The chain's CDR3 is CIPAHTQYF. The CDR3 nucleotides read TGCATCCCCGCTCATACGCAGTATTTT.

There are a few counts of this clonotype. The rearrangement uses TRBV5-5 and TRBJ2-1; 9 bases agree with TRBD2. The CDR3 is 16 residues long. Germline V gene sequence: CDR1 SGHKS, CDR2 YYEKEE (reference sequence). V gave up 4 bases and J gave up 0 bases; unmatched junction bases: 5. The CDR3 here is CASSMLSGSSYNEQFF. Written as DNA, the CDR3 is TGTGCCAGCAGCATGCTTAGCGGGAGCTCCTACAATGAGCAGTTCTTC.

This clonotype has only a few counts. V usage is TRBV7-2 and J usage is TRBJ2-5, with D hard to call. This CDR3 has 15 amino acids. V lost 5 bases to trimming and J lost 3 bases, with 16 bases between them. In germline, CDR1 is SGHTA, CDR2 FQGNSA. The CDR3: CASSLDLLEKETQYF. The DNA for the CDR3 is TGTGCCAGCAGCCTAGACCTCCTCGAGAAAGAGACCCAGTACTTC.

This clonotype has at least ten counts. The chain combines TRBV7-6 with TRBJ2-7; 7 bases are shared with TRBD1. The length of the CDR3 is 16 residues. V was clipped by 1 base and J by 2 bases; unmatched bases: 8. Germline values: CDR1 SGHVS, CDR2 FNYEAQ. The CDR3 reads CASSLEMAGTAYEQYF. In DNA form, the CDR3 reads TGTGCCAGCAGCTTAGAAATGGCTGGGACAGCCTACGAGCAGTACTTC. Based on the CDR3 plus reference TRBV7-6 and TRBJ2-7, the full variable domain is GAGVSQSPRYKVTKRGQDVALRCDPISGHVSLYWYRQALGQGPEFLTYFNYEAQQDKSGLPNDRFSAERPEGSISTLTIQRTEQRDSAMYRCASSLEMAGTAYEQYFGPGTRLTVT.

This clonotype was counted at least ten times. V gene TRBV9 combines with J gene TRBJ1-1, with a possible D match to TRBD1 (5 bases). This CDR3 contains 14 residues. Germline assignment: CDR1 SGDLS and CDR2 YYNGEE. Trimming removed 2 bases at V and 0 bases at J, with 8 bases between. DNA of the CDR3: TGTGCCAGCAGCGTCGGGGCCATGAACACTGAAGCTTTCTTT. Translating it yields CASSVGAMNTEAFF.

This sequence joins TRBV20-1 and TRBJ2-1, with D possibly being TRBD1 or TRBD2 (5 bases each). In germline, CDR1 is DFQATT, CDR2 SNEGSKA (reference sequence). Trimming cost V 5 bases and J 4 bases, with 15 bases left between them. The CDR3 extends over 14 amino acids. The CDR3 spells CSAVDRGLYNEQFF. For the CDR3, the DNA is TGCAGTGCTGTCGATCGGGGCCTTTACAATGAGCAGTTCTTC.

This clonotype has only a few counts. Here the CDR3 DNA reads TGTGCCAGCAGTTTTGGGGGTTCTTTGGCCACTGAAGCTTTCTTT. Translating gives CASSFGGSLATEAFF. The chain carries TRBV27 and TRBJ1-1; weak D call: TRBD1 (5 bases). There are 15 residues in the CDR3. V dropped 3 bases and J dropped 4 bases, with 15 bases sitting between them. Germline V gives CDR1 MNHEY, CDR2 SMNVEV (reference sequence).

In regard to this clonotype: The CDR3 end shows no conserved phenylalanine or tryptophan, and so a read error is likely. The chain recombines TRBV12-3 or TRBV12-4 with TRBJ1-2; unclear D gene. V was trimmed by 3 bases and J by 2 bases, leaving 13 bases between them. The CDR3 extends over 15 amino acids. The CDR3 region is CASSFRVLGNYGYTC. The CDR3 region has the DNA TGTGCCAGCAGTTTTCGGGTTCTGGGAAACTATGGCTACACCTGC.

CDR3 sequence reads: CSARVTTSSNEQFF. The CDR3 nucleotides read TGCAGTGCTAGAGTGACGACTAGCTCCAATGAGCAGTTCTTC. The V and J genes are TRBV20-1 and TRBJ2-1, with 7 bases that match TRBD2. The junction had 6 bases not matched to a gene; V was cut back by 1 base and J by 6 bases. This CDR3 has 14 amino acids. Germline values: CDR1 DFQATT, CDR2 SNEGSKA (reference sequence).

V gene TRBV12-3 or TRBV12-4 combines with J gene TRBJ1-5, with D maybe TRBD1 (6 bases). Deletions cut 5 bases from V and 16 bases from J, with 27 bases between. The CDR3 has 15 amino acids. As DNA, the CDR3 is TGTGCCAGCAGTCTCGGACTGTCCGGGACACGCTTGCGACATTTT. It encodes CASSLGLSGTRLRHF.